Following are 2 T cell receptor beta chains from one sample sequenced in a study of T cells in Graves' hyperthyroidism and ophthalmopathy (dated by TCRdb to the late 2010s). Library prep was done by multiplex PCR. Instrument used: Illumina HiSeq 2000. Amplification of TCR beta CDR3 regions was carried out from RNA transcripts. The first round of RT-PCR for the TCR CDR3 was performed with the HTBI primer set and the Qiagen OneStep RT-PCR kit. TCRdb reprocessing: public reads trimmed at Q25 with fastp, clones called with MiXCR, in-frame beta chains kept. Every CDR3 protein is listed once, alongside the most common genes and DNA of its rows. The sample table shows 300,000 to 350,000 distinct CDR3 sequences, and less than 20% are seen once. Together, the top ten hold about a sixth of the sample. Sequencing was performed on blood. These receptors were taken from a woman in her thirties or forties with Graves' ophthalmopathy.

This clonotype was seen ten or more times. The chain uses TRBV11-2 and TRBJ1-6; D is ambiguous. Germline V gene lookup returns CDR1 SGHAT and CDR2 FQNNGV. This CDR3 has 16 amino acids. V lost 4 bases, J lost 3 bases, and 13 bases lay in between. The CDR3 is CASSWAGRSYNSPLHF. CDR3 nucleotides: TGTGCCAGCAGCTGGGCGGGGAGGAGCTATAATTCACCCCTCCACTTT.

This clonotype was recorded many times. The chain couples TRBV9 to TRBJ1-1; 10 nucleotides match TRBD1. From germline, CDR1 is SGDLS and CDR2 YYNGEE. The length of the CDR3 is 18 residues. Losses at the gene ends were 0 bases for V and 3 bases for J; bases not matched to a gene: 11. CDR3 in DNA: TGTGCCAGCAGCGTAGGGCTTCGACAGGGGGCAAGGGACACTGAAGCTTTCTTT. Protein sequence: CASSVGLRQGARDTEAFF. Full variable domain (rest looked up from reference TRBV9 and TRBJ1-1): DSGVTQTPKHLITATGQRVTLRCSPRSGDLSVYWYQQSLDQGLQFLIQYYNGEERAKGNILERFSAQQFPDLHSELNLSSLELGDSALYFCASSVGLRQGARDTEAFFGQGTRLTVV.